The text below deals with one TCR beta chain. These data belong to a study of blood T cell repertoires in COVID-19. Per germline, CDR1 KGHSH and CDR2 LQKENI. The CDR3 totals 11 residues. V was clipped by 2 bases and J by 5 bases, with 3 bases between them. Authors' methods: By means of reference gene primer amplification, nucleated cell counts were estimated. The data were produced by immunoSEQ multiplex PCR, yet TCRdb's version contains in-frame clones alone and is incomplete. The D gene and trimming were derived from the DNA, and the V and J assignments and clone size from that table. The sample has about 210,000 clones, around 83% seen once.

This TCR was sampled from a woman aged 50 to 65 with acute or convalescent COVID-19. V gene TRBV18 combines with J gene TRBJ2-5, with D uncertain. Sequencing was carried out using peripheral blood. The CDR3 here is CASSPAETQYF. Written as DNA, the CDR3 is TGTGCCAGCTCACCAGCGGAGACCCAGTACTTC.